The 31 T cell receptor beta chains reported below all come from one sample, sequenced in a study of cytomegalovirus exposure and HLA in healthy donors. Repertoires were generated with immunoSEQ multiplex PCR, while TCRdb's copy carries only in-frame clones and drops some. The top ten clones hold about 9.3% of a sample with about 160,000 clones, under 90% of them seen once. Sequenced material: PBMCs. The receptor source for this set is a woman under 30 in good health and CMV-seropositive.

The chain carries TRBV29-1 and TRBJ2-7, with D maybe TRBD1 (5 bases). The V gene's germline CDR1 is SQVTM and CDR2 ANQGSEA. V shed 4 bases and J shed 2 bases, with 9 bases lying between them. This CDR3 has 12 residues. For the CDR3, the DNA is TGCAGCGTTGGTCCAGGGACCTACGAGCAGTACTTC. It codes for CSVGPGTYEQYF.

The count of this clone is one. The chain joins TRBV5-4 to TRBJ2-4; 7 bases are a match to TRBD1. The CDR3 is made up of 14 amino acids. Germline V CDR1 and CDR2: SGHNT, YYREEE (reference sequence). The V segment lost 10 bases and the J segment 6 bases; nucleotides outside the gene matches: 13. In nucleotides, the CDR3 is TGTGCCTGGCAAGAAAGGGGGCGCAGAAACATTCAGTACTTC. Protein sequence: CAWQERGRRNIQYF.

The chain uses TRBV13 and TRBJ2-5, with D possibly TRBD2 on 5 matching bases. V was trimmed by 5 bases and J by 5 bases, leaving 15 bases between them. The CDR3 sequence is 14 residues long. Per the germline V gene, CDR1 is PRHDT and CDR2 is FYEKMQ (reference sequence). The CDR3 loop reads CASSPGRGLETQYF. In DNA form, the CDR3 reads TGTGCCAGCAGCCCGGGCAGAGGGCTGGAGACCCAGTACTTC.

The J gene is TRBJ2-5, the V gene TRBV7-9; the D is unclear. The CDR3 consists of 13 residues. Germline V CDR1 and CDR2: SEHNR, FQNEAQ (reference sequence). Trimming took 3 bases from V and 5 from J, leaving 10 bases between them. DNA of the CDR3: TGTGCCAGCAGCTTTTCATCGGAGGAGACCCAGTACTTC. It codes for CASSFSSEETQYF.

J is TRBJ2-7 and V is TRBV5-1; TRBD2 matches 8 bases. CDR1 and CDR2 (germline): SGHRS, YFSETQ. CDR3 length: 16 amino acids. V was pared by 0 bases and J by 7 bases, with 12 bases of the junction left unmatched. CDR3 sequence (DNA): TGCGCCAGCAGCTTGGCCTTAGCGGGACTTACCGGGGAGCAGTACTTC. Translation gives CASSLALAGLTGEQYF.

The V and J genes are TRBV25-1 and TRBJ2-3; 7 bases map to TRBD1. Trimming cost V 8 bases and J 1 base; bases outside gene matches: 12. CDR3 length: 16 amino acids. Germline CDR1 reads MGHDK; CDR2 reads SYGVNS. The CDR3 sequence: CASGRETGFRTDTQYF. The CDR3 DNA sequence: TGTGCCAGCGGGAGAGAGACAGGGTTCCGCACAGATACGCAGTATTTT.

The chain joins TRBV7-3 to TRBJ2-3, with 8 bases that match TRBD2. Germline-derived CDR1 and CDR2 are SGHTA and FQGTGA. The V gene end was trimmed by 1 base and the J gene end by 3 bases; junction bases not matched to a gene: 3. CDR3 size: 15 residues. CDR3 DNA: TGTGCCAGCAGCTTAAGGGCTAGCGGGACAGATACGCAGTATTTT. Its protein is CASSLRASGTDTQYF.

V usage is TRBV6-1 and J usage is TRBJ2-3; D perhaps matches TRBD1 (7 bases). Germline lookup yields CDR1 MNHNS and CDR2 SASEGT. Trimming removed 0 bases from V and 1 base from J, with 14 bases in between. There are 17 residues in the CDR3. The CDR3 reads CASSEAQGERGTDTQYF. Written as DNA, the CDR3 is TGTGCCAGCAGTGAAGCGCAGGGGGAGCGGGGCACAGATACGCAGTATTTT.

This clone was seen a few times. The chain recombines TRBV6-6 with TRBJ1-1; a possible D gene is TRBD1 (6 bases). The CDR3 runs 14 residues. Trimming removed 6 bases from V and 2 bases from J, with 13 bases in between. Per germline, CDR1 MNHNY and CDR2 SVGAGI (reference sequence). In DNA form, the CDR3 reads TGTGCCAGCAGCCCTGGGACAACTAACACTGAAGCTTTCTTT. Its translation: CASSPGTTNTEAFF.

J is TRBJ2-3 and V is TRBV6-5; 10 bases agree with TRBD2. V was clipped by 5 bases and J by 1 base; unmatched bases: 3. The CDR3 length is 15 residues. Germline CDR1 and CDR2: MNHEY and SVGAGI. CDR3 nucleotide sequence: TGTGCCAGCAGTCTAGCGGGAGTAGGCACAGATACGCAGTATTTT. As protein: CASSLAGVGTDTQYF.

The rearrangement uses TRBV4-3 and TRBJ2-2, with 10 positions matching TRBD2. This CDR3 spans 17 amino acids. Germline loops: CDR1 LGHNA, CDR2 YSLEER. Germline trimming cut 4 bases from V and 2 bases from J; bases unmatched to any gene: 7. CDR3 protein: CASSRSLAGHNTGELFF. CDR3 nucleotide sequence: TGCGCCAGCAGCCGATCACTAGCGGGACATAACACCGGGGAGCTGTTTTTT.

This clone was detected many times. The V call is TRBV9, the J call TRBJ1-2; 8 bases map to TRBD1. This CDR3 has 14 residues. Germline lookup yields CDR1 SGDLS and CDR2 YYNGEE. V lost 5 bases, J lost 8 bases, and 11 bases stayed unmatched. In DNA form, the CDR3 reads TGTGCCAGCAGAACACAGGGGGGCGCGGGCGGCTACACCTTC. This codes for CASRTQGGAGGYTF.

V is TRBV7-9 and J is TRBJ2-1; 13 nucleotides line up with TRBD2. The CDR3 is 17 amino acids. The ends lost 6 bases at V and 7 bases at J; junction bases unmatched: 12. Looked up from germline, CDR1 is SEHNR and CDR2 is FQNEAQ (reference sequence). CDR3 sequence reads: CASSLNGLAGVENEQFF. CDR3 in DNA: TGTGCCAGCAGTTTAAACGGACTAGCGGGAGTTGAGAATGAGCAGTTCTTC. The full variable domain, completed using reference TRBV7-9 and TRBJ2-1, is DTGVSQNPRHKITKRGQNVTFRCDPISEHNRLYWYRQTLGQGPEFLTYFQNEAQLEKSRLLSDRFSAERPKGSFSTLEIQRTEQGDSAMYLCASSLNGLAGVENEQFFGPGTRLTVL.

This clone occurred a few times. This rearrangement joins TRBV7-9 to TRBJ2-3; 7 bases match TRBD2. Germline trimming cut 6 bases from V and 0 bases from J; bases unmatched to any gene: 9. Germline lookup yields CDR1 SEHNR and CDR2 FQNEAQ (reference sequence). This CDR3 is built from 16 residues. The DNA for the CDR3 is TGTGCCAGCAGTCCGGCAGCGGGGCCAAGCACAGATACGCAGTATTTT. As protein: CASSPAAGPSTDTQYF.

This clone was recorded only once. The chain is built from TRBV5-4 and TRBJ2-7, with TRBD1 as a possible D gene (6 bases). V was trimmed by 0 bases and J by 3 bases, leaving 10 bases between them. CDR3 length: 14 residues. Germline CDR1 is SGHNT and CDR2 is YYREEE (reference sequence). DNA for the CDR3: TGTGCCAGCAGCTTGGGGGGACATAACTACGAGCAGTACTTC. Translation: CASSLGGHNYEQYF.

The V call is TRBV9, the J call TRBJ2-7; TRBD2 agrees at 8 bases. Germline V gives CDR1 SGDLS, CDR2 YYNGEE. The CDR3 totals 15 residues. The V segment lost 0 bases and the J segment 6 bases; nucleotides outside the gene matches: 8. The CDR3 is CASSVEGTSSAEQYF. CDR3 DNA sequence: TGTGCCAGCAGCGTAGAAGGGACTAGTTCCGCCGAGCAGTACTTC.

The CDR3, as DNA: TGCGCCAGCAGCCACGAAGCGGGAGGGCCGGGAGGAGAGACCCAGTACTTC. Residues: CASSHEAGGPGGETQYF. J is TRBJ2-5 and V is TRBV4-1, with 10 nucleotides matching TRBD2. Trimming at V came to 3 bases and at J to 4 bases, leaving 11 bases not matched to a gene. CDR3 length equals 17 residues. Germline lookup yields CDR1 MGHRA and CDR2 YSYEKL.

The chain has TRBV28 and TRBJ2-7, with D maybe TRBD1 (6 bases). V lost 8 bases and J lost 5, with 16 bases in between. This CDR3 region has 13 residues. Germline assignment: CDR1 MDHEN and CDR2 SYDVKM. The CDR3 is CASVRSGVHEQYF. The CDR3 nucleotides read TGTGCCAGCGTTCGTTCAGGGGTCCACGAGCAGTACTTC.

There are a few counts of this clone. This chain joins TRBV2 and TRBJ1-5; unclear D gene. The CDR3 extends over 12 amino acids. V lost 1 base, J lost 7 bases, and 5 bases lay in between. Germline lookup yields CDR1 SNHLY and CDR2 FYNNEI. The CDR3 reads CASSEERQPQHF. The CDR3 nucleotides read TGTGCCAGCAGTGAAGAGAGGCAGCCCCAGCATTTT.

This clone was seen a single time. The J gene is TRBJ2-1, the V gene TRBV9; TRBD2 is a possible D gene (6 bases). This CDR3 is built from 15 residues. Germline values: CDR1 SGDLS, CDR2 YYNGEE. Deletions cut 2 bases from V and 9 bases from J, with 18 bases between. The CDR3 sequence: CASSVLGTAGGEQFF. The CDR3 DNA is TGTGCCAGCAGCGTCCTCGGGACTGCCGGCGGTGAGCAGTTCTTC.

The chain combines TRBV12-5 with TRBJ2-2; no clear D. Germline values: CDR1 LGHNT, CDR2 FRNRAP. Between the trimmed V and J ends, which lost 3 bases and 6 bases, there was a span of 17 bases. The CDR3 covers 16 residues. The CDR3 DNA reads TGTGCTAGTGGTTTTTCATCGGGTCGAGTATCCGGGGAGCTGTTTTTT. This sequence encodes CASGFSSGRVSGELFF.

This rearrangement joins TRBV30 to TRBJ2-7; D perhaps matches TRBD1 (6 bases). Trimming shortened V by 5 bases and J by 4 bases, and 15 bases separated the two germline ends. The CDR3 contains 13 residues. Germline V gene data show CDR1 as GTSNPN and CDR2 as SVGIG (reference sequence). CDR3 nucleotides: TGTGCCTGGGCGGTGGACAGACCTTACGAGCAGTACTTC. It encodes CAWAVDRPYEQYF.

The V gene is TRBV7-9, the J gene TRBJ2-3, with no clear D. CDR3 length equals 14 residues. CDR1 is SEHNR, CDR2 FQNEAQ, per germline (reference sequence). V lost 2 bases and J 5 bases, leaving 11 bases between the germline ends. The CDR3 nucleotides are TGTGCCAGCAGCTTACCCACGGTGAGAGATACGCAGTATTTT. Its translation is CASSLPTVRDTQYF.

The rearrangement uses TRBV28 and TRBJ1-1; the match to TRBD1 covers 11 bases. CDR3 length: 13 residues. Unmatched junction bases numbered 7, after V lost 6 bases and J lost 10 bases. Per the germline V gene, CDR1 is MDHEN and CDR2 is SYDVKM. The DNA for the CDR3 is TGTGCCAGCAGCCCGGACAGGGGGCGCGCAGCTTTCTTT. As protein: CASSPDRGRAAFF.

Only a few counts were recorded for this clone. In nucleotides, the CDR3 is TGTGCCAGCAGCCAAATACCAGGGTTCGGCTACACCTTC. This gives the protein CASSQIPGFGYTF. The chain carries TRBV6-5 and TRBJ1-2; maybe TRBD1 (5 bases). Germline assignment: CDR1 MNHEY and CDR2 SVGAGI. CDR3 length: 13 residues. Trimming stripped 6 bases from V and 8 bases from J, with 16 bases between.

Notes on this clone: The junction departs from the called germline gene at one end, perhaps through a read error. The rearrangement joins TRBV7-7 to TRBJ2-2; 14 bases line up with TRBD2. This CDR3 comprises 15 residues. Germline CDR1 reads SSHAT; CDR2 reads FNYEAQ (reference sequence). The CDR3 is CASSPTSGRAGELFF. The CDR3 DNA follows: TGTGCTAGCAGCCCGACTAGCGGGAGGGCCGGGGAGCTGTTTTTT.

The rearrangement joins TRBV29-1 to TRBJ2-5; 7 bases fit TRBD1. This CDR3 comprises 13 residues. Trimming at V came to 5 bases and at J to 6 bases, leaving 9 bases not matched to a gene. Germline CDR1 is SQVTM and CDR2 is ANQGSEA. DNA for the CDR3: TGCAGCGTTTCTCTACAACAGGGGAAGACCCAGTACTTC. Its translation: CSVSLQQGKTQYF.

This rearrangement joins TRBV5-4 to TRBJ2-7, with 8 bases aligning to TRBD1. Looked up from germline, CDR1 is SGHNT and CDR2 is YYREEE (reference sequence). CDR3 size: 13 residues. With 4 bases clipped from V and 3 bases from J, the junction kept 3 bases outside the gene matches. CDR3 residues: CASSRTGSYEQYF. In DNA, the CDR3 is TGTGCCAGCAGCCGGACAGGGAGCTACGAGCAGTACTTC.

This CDR3 is CASRFTGQAIGDQYF. In DNA form, the CDR3 reads TGTGCCAGCAGATTCACGGGACAGGCCATCGGCGACCAGTACTTC. This chain uses TRBV6-5 with TRBJ2-5; TRBD1 matches at 8 bases. Trimming at V came to 6 bases and at J to 10 bases, leaving 16 bases not matched to a gene. Germline CDR1 is MNHEY and CDR2 is SVGAGI. The CDR3 covers 15 residues.

V usage is TRBV6-5 and J usage is TRBJ1-2; D gene uncertain. The V and J ends lost 4 bases and 7 bases respectively, with 19 bases between them. Germline-derived CDR1 and CDR2 are MNHEY and SVGAGI. The CDR3 totals 15 residues. The CDR3 spells CASSWVVGTSSGYTF. The DNA of the CDR3 is TGTGCCAGCAGTTGGGTCGTGGGTACGTCTAGTGGCTACACCTTC.

CDR3 region: CASSLASGRVEQYF. For the CDR3, the DNA is TGTGCCAGCAGCTTAGCTAGCGGGAGAGTGGAGCAGTACTTC. The gene calls are TRBV11-3 and TRBJ2-7; TRBD2 agrees at 10 bases. J was trimmed by 7 bases and V by 1 base; bases with no gene match: 4. The CDR3 covers 14 residues. Germline V CDR1 and CDR2: SGHNT, YENEEA.